This note documents a single T cell receptor (beta chain) sequence. The entry originates in a study of blood T cell repertoires in COVID-19. Study context: The origin of the acute and convalescent COVID-19 samples was the United States, Italy and Spain. From T cells, B-cell-depleted T cells, or PBMCs came the material, which was cDNA or gDNA.

Sequenced by immunoSEQ multiplex PCR; TCRdb stores in-frame clones only, minus some. In the table there are 300,000 or so clones, about 90% of which are singletons. The germline V gene encodes CDR1 MGHRA and CDR2 YSYEKL. The germline V and J ends were trimmed by 5 bases and 5 bases, with 12 bases remaining between them. CDR3 size: 13 residues. Each participant's cohort was designated according to participant-reported clinical history. The sequencing sample was made of PBMCs or T cells enriched from blood (not recorded which). The source is a woman in her thirties who had recovered from COVID-19. The chain couples TRBV4-1 to TRBJ1-2; possibly TRBD1 for D (5 bases). The CDR3 loop is CASSSTTDYGYTF. DNA of the CDR3: TGCGCCAGCAGCTCAACGACAGATTATGGCTACACCTTC.